What follows are 4 T cell receptor beta chains derived from one specimen sequenced in a study of blood T cells in healthy people across ages. Alongside a J-beta primer mix, a sample-barcoded 5' primer served in a second PCR lasting roughly 6 to 11 cycles. MiXCR, run by TCRdb on the 5' RACE reads, gives a single entry per CDR3 protein. The table shows about 680,000 distinct CDR3 sequences, with around 49% occurring only once. The sample taken for sequencing was blood. Source of these receptors: an older woman in good health.

This clonotype has just one count. This chain links TRBV6-2 or TRBV6-3 with TRBJ1-1, with D perhaps TRBD1 (6 bases). This CDR3 is 13 amino acids long. From germline, CDR1 is MNHEY and CDR2 SVGEGT. V lost 9 bases to trimming and J lost 7 bases, with 18 bases between them. CDR3 DNA: TGTGCCAGTAGGGACACCCGCATCCTTGAAGCTTTCTTT. Amino acids: CASRDTRILEAFF.

This clonotype was found once. V is TRBV20-1 and J is TRBJ1-2; D might be TRBD1 (5 bases). Trimming shortened V by 1 base and J by 4 bases, and 13 bases separated the two germline ends. The CDR3 loop spans 14 amino acids. Germline CDR1 is DFQATT and CDR2 is SNEGSKA (reference sequence). The CDR3 nucleotides read TGCAGTGCTAGAGTGGGCAGGGACTTCTATGGCTACACCTTC. It translates to CSARVGRDFYGYTF.

This clonotype was counted only a few times. The V call is TRBV5-1, the J call TRBJ2-5, with D possibly TRBD2 on 5 matching bases. The germline V and J ends were trimmed by 1 base and 2 bases, with 9 bases remaining between them. CDR3 length: 14 amino acids. Germline V gene lookup returns CDR1 SGHRS and CDR2 YFSETQ. The CDR3 DNA reads as TGCGCCAGCAGCTTGTCGAGCGGTCAAGAGACCCAGTACTTC. It translates to CASSLSSGQETQYF.

The CDR3 protein is CASSLALRAGTDTQYF. The CDR3 bases are TGTGCCAGCAGTTTAGCGCTCAGAGCGGGTACAGATACGCAGTATTTT. This sequence joins TRBV12-3 or TRBV12-4 and TRBJ2-3, with D possibly matching TRBD2 (6 bases). The CDR3 is 16 amino acids. Trimming shortened V by 0 bases and J by 3 bases, and 13 bases separated the two germline ends.